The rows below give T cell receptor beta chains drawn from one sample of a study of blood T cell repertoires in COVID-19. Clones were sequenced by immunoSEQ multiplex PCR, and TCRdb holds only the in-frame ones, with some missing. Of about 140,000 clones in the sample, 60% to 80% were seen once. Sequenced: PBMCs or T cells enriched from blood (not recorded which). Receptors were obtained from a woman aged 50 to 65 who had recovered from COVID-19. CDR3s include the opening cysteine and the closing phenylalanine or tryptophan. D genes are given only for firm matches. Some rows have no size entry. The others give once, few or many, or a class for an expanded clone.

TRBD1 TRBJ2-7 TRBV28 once CASNFRDRVHEQYF TGTGCCAGCAATTTCCGGGACAGGGTCCACGAGCAGTACTTC
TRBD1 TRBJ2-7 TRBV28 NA CASSPGTESYEQYF TGTGCCAGCAGTCCCGGGACAGAGTCCTACGAGCAGTACTTC
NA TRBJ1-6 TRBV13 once CASSSSPTAANSPLHF TGTGCCAGCAGCTCCTCCCCGACAGCTGCGAATTCACCCCTCCACTTT
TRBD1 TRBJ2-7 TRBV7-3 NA CASSQDRGYEQYF TGTGCCAGCAGCCAGGACAGGGGGTACGAGCAGTACTTC
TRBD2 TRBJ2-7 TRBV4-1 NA CASSHPGGSGGDDEQYF TGCGCCAGCAGCCACCCTGGGGGTAGCGGGGGAGACGACGAGCAGTACTTC
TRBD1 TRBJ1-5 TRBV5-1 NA CASSLGTGGGNQPQHF TGCGCCAGCAGCCTGGGGACAGGGGGCGGCAATCAGCCCCAGCATTTT
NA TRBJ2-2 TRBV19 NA CATDPGDFPTGNTGELFF TGTGCCACTGACCCCGGGGACTTCCCAACGGGCAACACCGGGGAGCTGTTTTTT
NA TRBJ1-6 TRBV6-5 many CASRGDVDNSPLHF TGTGCCAGCCGCGGGGACGTAGATAATTCACCCCTCCACTTT
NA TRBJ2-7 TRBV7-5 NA CARSFQDRAEQYF TGTGCCAGAAGCTTTCAGGACAGGGCCGAGCAGTACTTC
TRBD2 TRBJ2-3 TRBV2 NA CASSDGLAGSTDTQYF TGTGCCAGCAGTGACGGACTAGCGGGAAGCACAGATACGCAGTATTTT
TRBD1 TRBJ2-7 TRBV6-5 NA CASSYGTGVPYEQYF TGTGCCAGCAGTTATGGGACAGGGGTACCCTACGAGCAGTACTTC
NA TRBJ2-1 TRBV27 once CASSLRTDYNEQFF TGTGCCAGCAGTTTGCGGACAGACTACAATGAGCAGTTCTTC
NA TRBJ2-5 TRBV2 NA CASSGRGLETQYF TGTGCCAGCAGTGGGAGGGGATTGGAGACCCAGTACTTC
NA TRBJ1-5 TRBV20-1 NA CSASGRQGGLGQPQHF TGCAGTGCTAGTGGCAGGCAGGGAGGGTTAGGTCAGCCCCAGCATTTT
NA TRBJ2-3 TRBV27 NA CASSRDFSADTQYF TGTGCCAGCAGTCGGGACTTCTCGGCAGATACGCAGTATTTT
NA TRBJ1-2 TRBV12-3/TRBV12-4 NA CASRPTVRGYTF TGTGCCAGCAGGCCGACAGTAAGGGGCTACACCTTC
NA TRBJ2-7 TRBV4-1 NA CASSQTSSYEQYF TGCGCCAGCAGCCAAACTAGCTCCTACGAGCAGTACTTC
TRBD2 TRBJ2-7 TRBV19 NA CASSQGGGINEQYF TGTGCCAGTAGTCAGGGCGGGGGAATAAACGAGCAGTACTTC
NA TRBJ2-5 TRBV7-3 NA CASSLAGLLQETQYF TGTGCCAGCAGCTTAGCGGGACTGCTACAAGAGACCCAGTACTTC
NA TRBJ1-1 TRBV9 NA CASSVARQGTEAFF TGTGCCAGCAGCGTAGCAAGGCAGGGCACTGAAGCTTTCTTT
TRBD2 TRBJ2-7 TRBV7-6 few CASSLQLAGGEQYF TGTGCCAGCAGCTTACAACTAGCGGGAGGGGAGCAGTACTTC
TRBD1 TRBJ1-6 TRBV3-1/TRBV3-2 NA CASSQGTGTSPLHF TGTGCCAGCAGCCAAGGGACAGGCACTTCACCCCTCCACTTT
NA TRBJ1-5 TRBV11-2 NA CASSLGGLGSGQPQHF TGTGCCAGCAGCTTAGGGGGATTGGGGAGTGGACAGCCCCAGCATTTT